The T cell receptor (beta chain) under discussion was sequenced for a study of shared clonotypes between healthy human individuals. This CDR3 comprises 14 residues. V was shortened by 0 bases and J by 1 base, with 6 bases between the two germline ends. Germline values: CDR1 SGHAT, CDR2 FQNNGV. Source study methods: ImmunoSEQ junction-only sequences lacked quality scores, so their filtering differed. Using immunoSEQ multiplex PCR, the repertoire was profiled, and TCRdb retains in-frame clones only, with some absent. V, J and clone size derive from that table, while D and trimming were established from the DNA sequence. Here the sample spans 2 million or so clones, over 85% being singletons. Points on this clone: Its specificity is not known.

Study conclusions and caveats: Across subsets, estimated richness was generally greater for naive than for memory populations. Relative to clonotypes present in all four donors, those not shared had lower generation probabilities.

The sequence was collected from a man aged 18 to 30 in good health. The sequenced material came from naive CD4+ T cells sorted from blood. Documented subset: CD45RA+ positively selected. The rearrangement joins TRBV11-2 to TRBJ1-1; D uncertain. CDR3 nucleotides: TGTGCCAGCAGCTTAGATGGACGGAACACTGAAGCTTTCTTT. Its translation is CASSLDGRNTEAFF. The variable domain in full, with the rest retrieved from reference TRBV11-2 and TRBJ1-1, is EAGVAQSPRYKIIEKRQSVAFWCNPISGHATLYWYQQILGQGPKLLIQFQNNGVVDDSQLPKDRFSAERLKGVDSTLKIQPAKLEDSAVYLCASSLDGRNTEAFFGQGTRLTVV.